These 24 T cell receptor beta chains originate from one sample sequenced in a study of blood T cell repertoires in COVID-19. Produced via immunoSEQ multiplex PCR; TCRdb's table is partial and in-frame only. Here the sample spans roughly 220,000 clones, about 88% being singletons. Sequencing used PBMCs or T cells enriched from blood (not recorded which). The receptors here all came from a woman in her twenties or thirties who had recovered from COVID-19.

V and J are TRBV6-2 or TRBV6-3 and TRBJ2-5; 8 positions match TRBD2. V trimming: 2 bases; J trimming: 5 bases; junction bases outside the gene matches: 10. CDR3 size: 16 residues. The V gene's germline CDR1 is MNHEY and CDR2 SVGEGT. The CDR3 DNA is TGTGCCAGCAGTTACCGAAGGGTAGCGGGGAAGGAGACCCAGTACTTC. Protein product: CASSYRRVAGKETQYF.

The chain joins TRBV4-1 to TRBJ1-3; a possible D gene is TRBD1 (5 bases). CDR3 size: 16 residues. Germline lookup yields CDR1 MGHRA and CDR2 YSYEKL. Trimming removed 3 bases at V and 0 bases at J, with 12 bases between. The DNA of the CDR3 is TGCGCCAGCAGCCATCATGACAGCCGCTCTGGAAACACCATATATTTT. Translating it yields CASSHHDSRSGNTIYF.

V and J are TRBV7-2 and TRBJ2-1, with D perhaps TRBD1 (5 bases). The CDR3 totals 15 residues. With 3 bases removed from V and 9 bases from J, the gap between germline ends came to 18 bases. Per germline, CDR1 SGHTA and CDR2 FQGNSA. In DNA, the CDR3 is TGTGCCAGCAGCTTTCTCGGAGTGGGGCATAGTGAGCAGTTCTTC. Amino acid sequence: CASSFLGVGHSEQFF.

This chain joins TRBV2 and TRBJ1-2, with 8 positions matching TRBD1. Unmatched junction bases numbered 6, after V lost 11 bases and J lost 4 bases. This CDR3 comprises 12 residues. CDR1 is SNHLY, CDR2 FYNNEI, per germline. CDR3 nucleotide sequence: TGTGCCGGGACCGGACAGGGCTATGGCTACACCTTC. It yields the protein CAGTGQGYGYTF. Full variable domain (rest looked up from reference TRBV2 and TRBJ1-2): EPEVTQTPSHQVTQMGQEVILRCVPISNHLYFYWYRQILGQKVEFLVSFYNNEISEKSEIFDDQFSVERPDGSNFTLKIRSTKLEDSAMYFCAGTGQGYGYTFGSGTRLTVV.

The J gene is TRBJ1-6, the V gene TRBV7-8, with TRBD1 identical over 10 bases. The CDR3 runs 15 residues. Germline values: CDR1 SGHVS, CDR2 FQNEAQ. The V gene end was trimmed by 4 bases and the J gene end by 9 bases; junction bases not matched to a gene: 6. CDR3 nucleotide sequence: TGTGCCAGCAGCTCCGGGACAGGGGTAGGTTCACCCCTCCACTTT. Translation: CASSSGTGVGSPLHF. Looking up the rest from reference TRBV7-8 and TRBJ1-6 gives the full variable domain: GAGVSQSPRYKVAKRGQDVALRCDPISGHVSLFWYQQALGQGPEFLTYFQNEAQLDKSGLPSDRFFAERPEGSVSTLKIQRTQQEDSAVYLCASSSGTGVGSPLHFGNGTRLTVT.

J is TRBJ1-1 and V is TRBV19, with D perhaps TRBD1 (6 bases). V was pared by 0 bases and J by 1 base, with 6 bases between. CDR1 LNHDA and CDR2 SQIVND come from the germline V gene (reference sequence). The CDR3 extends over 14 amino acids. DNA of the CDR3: TGTGCCAGTAGTATAGACAGGGGGAACACTGAAGCTTTCTTT. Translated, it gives CASSIDRGNTEAFF.

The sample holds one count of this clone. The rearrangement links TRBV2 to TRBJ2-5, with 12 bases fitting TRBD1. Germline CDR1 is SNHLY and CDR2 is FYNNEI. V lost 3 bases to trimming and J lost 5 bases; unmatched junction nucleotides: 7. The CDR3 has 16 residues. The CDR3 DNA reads TGTGCCAGCAGTGATGGGGGACAGGGGGCTATGGAGACCCAGTACTTC. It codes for CASSDGGQGAMETQYF.

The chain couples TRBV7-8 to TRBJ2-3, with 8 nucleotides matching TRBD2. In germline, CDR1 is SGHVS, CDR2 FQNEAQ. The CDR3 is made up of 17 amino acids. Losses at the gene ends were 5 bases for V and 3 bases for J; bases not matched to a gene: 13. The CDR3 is CASSTLLAGGGTDTQYF. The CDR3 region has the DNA TGTGCCAGCAGCACCCTACTTGCGGGGGGTGGTACAGATACGCAGTATTTT. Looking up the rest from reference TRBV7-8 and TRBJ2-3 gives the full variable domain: GAGVSQSPRYKVAKRGQDVALRCDPISGHVSLFWYQQALGQGPEFLTYFQNEAQLDKSGLPSDRFFAERPEGSVSTLKIQRTQQEDSAVYLCASSTLLAGGGTDTQYFGPGTRLTVL.

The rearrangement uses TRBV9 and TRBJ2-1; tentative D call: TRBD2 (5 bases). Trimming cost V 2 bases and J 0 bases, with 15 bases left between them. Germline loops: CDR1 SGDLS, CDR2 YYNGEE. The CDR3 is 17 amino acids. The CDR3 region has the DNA TGTGCCAGCAGCGTCGGTGGCGGGCCGAGCTCCTACAATGAGCAGTTCTTC. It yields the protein CASSVGGGPSSYNEQFF.

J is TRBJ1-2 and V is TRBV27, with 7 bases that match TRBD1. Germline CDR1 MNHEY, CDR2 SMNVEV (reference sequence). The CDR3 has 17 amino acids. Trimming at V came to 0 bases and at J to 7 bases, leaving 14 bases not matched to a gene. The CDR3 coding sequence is TGTGCCAGCAGTTTATCCTCCGGGACAGCCTATATGGGTGGCTACACCTTC. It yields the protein CASSLSSGTAYMGGYTF.

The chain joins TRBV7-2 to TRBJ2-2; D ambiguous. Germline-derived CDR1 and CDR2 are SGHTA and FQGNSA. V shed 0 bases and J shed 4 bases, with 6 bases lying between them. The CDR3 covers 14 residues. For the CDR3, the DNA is TGTGCCAGCAGCTTAGCCCTGAGCACCGGGGAGCTGTTTTTT. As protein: CASSLALSTGELFF.

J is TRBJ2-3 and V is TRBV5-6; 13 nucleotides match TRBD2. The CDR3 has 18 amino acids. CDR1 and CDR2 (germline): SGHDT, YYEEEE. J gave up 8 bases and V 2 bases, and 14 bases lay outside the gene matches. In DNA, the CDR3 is TGTGCCAGCAGCTTACGACTAGCGGGGGGAACCAGCACGGGTACGCAGTATTTT. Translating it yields CASSLRLAGGTSTGTQYF. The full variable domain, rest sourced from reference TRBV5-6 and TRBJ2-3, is DAGVTQSPTHLIKTRGQQVTLRCSPKSGHDTVSWYQQALGQGPQFIFQYYEEEERQRGNFPDRFSGHQFPNYSSELNVNALLLGDSALYLCASSLRLAGGTSTGTQYFGPGTRLTVL.

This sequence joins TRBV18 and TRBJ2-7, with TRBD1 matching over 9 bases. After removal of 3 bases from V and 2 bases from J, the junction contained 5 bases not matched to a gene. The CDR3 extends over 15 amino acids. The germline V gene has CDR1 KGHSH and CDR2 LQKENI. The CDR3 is CASSPPGQGTYEQYF. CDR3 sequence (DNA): TGTGCCAGCTCACCTCCGGGACAGGGTACCTACGAGCAGTACTTC.

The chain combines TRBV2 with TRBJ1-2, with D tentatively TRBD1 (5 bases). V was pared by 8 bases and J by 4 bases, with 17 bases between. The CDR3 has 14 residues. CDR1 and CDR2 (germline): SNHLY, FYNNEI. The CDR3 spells CASYRGTGLYGYTF. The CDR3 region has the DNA TGTGCCAGCTACCGGGGGACGGGCCTCTATGGCTACACCTTC.

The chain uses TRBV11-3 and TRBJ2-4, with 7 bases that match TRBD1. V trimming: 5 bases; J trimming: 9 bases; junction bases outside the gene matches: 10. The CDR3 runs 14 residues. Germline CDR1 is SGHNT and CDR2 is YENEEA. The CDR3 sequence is CASSRSTGSGIQYF. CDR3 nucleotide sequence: TGTGCCAGCAGCCGATCGACAGGGAGCGGCATTCAGTACTTC.

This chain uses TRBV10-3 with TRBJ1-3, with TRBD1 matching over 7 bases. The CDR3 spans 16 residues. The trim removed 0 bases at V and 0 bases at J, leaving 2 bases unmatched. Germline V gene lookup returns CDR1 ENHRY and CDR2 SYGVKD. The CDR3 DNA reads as TGTGCCATCAGTGAGTCCGGGACAGACTCTGGAAACACCATATATTTT. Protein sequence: CAISESGTDSGNTIYF.

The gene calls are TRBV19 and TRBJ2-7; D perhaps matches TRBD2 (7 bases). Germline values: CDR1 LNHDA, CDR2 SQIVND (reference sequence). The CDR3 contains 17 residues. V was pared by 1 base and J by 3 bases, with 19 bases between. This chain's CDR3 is CASSIVGGGTPFYEQYF. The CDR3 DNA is TGTGCCAGTAGTATAGTCGGCGGGGGCACCCCTTTCTACGAGCAGTACTTC.

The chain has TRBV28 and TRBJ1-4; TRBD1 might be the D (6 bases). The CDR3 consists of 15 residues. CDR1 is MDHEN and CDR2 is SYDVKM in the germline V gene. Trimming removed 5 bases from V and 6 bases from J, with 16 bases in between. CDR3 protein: CASSLGGGKYEKLFF. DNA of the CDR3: TGTGCCAGCAGTCTAGGGGGGGGCAAATATGAAAAACTGTTTTTT.

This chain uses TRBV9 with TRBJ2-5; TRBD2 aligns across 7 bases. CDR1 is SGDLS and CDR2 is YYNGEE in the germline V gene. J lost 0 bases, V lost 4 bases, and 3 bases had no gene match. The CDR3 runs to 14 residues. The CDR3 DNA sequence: TGTGCCAGCAGCTTCACTAGCGACCAAGAGACCCAGTACTTC. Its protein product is CASSFTSDQETQYF.

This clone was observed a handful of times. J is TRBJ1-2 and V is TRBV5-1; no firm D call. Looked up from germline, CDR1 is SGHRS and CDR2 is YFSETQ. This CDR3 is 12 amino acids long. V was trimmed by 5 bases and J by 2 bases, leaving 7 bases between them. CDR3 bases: TGCGCCAGCAGAGAGGGCAACTATGGCTACACCTTC. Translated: CASREGNYGYTF.

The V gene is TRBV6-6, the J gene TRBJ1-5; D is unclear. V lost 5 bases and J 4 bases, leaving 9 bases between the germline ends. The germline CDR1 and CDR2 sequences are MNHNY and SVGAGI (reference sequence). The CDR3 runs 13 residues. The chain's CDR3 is CASSVAENQPQHF. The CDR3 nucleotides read TGTGCCAGCAGTGTGGCGGAAAATCAGCCCCAGCATTTT.

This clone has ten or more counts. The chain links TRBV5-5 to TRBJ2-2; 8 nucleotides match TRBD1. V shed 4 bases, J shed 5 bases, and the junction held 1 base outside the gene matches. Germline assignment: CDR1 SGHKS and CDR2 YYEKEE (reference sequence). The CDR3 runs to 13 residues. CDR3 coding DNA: TGTGCCAGCAGCCGACAGGGGACCGGGGAGCTGTTTTTT. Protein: CASSRQGTGELFF.

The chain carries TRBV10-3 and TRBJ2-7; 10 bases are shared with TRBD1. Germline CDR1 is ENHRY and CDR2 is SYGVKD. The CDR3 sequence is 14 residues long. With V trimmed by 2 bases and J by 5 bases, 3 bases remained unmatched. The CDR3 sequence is CAISEQTGGHEQYF. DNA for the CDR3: TGTGCCATCAGTGAGCAGACAGGGGGCCACGAGCAGTACTTC.

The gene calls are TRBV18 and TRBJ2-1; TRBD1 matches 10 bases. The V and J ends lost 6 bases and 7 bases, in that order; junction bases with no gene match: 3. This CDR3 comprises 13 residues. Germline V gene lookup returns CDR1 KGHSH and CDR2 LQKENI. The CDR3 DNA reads TGTGCCAGCTCGCGACAGGGGGCGAATGAGCAGTTCTTC. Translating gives CASSRQGANEQFF.